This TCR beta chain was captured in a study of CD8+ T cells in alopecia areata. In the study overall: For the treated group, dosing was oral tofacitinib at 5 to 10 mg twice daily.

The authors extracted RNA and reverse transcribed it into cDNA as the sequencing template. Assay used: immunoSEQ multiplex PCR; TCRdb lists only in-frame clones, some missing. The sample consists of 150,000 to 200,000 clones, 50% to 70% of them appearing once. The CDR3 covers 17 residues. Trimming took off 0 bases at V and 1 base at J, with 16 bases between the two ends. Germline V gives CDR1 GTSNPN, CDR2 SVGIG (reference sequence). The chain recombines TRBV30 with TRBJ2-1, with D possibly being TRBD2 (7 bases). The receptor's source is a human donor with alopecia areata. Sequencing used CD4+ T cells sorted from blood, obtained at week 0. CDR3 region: CAWSVGGGLLSYNEQFF. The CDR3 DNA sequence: TGTGCCTGGAGTGTGGGCGGGGGCCTCCTGTCCTACAATGAGCAGTTCTTC.